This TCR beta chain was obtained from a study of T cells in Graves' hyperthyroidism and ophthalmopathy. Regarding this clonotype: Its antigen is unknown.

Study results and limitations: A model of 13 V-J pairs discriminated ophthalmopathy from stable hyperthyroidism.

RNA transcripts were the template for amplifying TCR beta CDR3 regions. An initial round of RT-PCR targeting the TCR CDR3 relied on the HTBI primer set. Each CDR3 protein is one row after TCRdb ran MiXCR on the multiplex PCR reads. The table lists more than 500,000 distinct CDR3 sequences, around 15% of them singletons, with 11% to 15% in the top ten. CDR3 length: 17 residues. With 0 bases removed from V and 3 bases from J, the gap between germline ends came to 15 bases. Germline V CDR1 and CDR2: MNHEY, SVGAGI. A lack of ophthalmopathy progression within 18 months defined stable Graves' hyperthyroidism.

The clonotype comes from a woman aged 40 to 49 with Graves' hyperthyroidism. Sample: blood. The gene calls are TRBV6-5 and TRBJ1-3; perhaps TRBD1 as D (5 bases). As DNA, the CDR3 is TGTGCCAGCAGTTACTCCCGGGACCCTGGGGGTGGAAACACCATATATTTT. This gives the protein CASSYSRDPGGGNTIYF.